This TCR beta chain appears in the sequencing data of a study of beta chain features in type 1 diabetes. In the study overall: Examination spanned some 100 million sorted cells from all samples.

Comments on this clone: Antigen specificity is unknown.

Reverse transcription of all isolated RNA meant that expressed TCRB transcripts were sequenced. Libraries were prepared by immunoSEQ multiplex PCR; TCRdb keeps only in-frame clonotypes and omits some of them. The profile shows about 140,000 clones, about 13% of them singletons. Germline V gene data show CDR1 as PRHDT and CDR2 as FYEKMQ (reference sequence). The junction had 11 bases not matched to a gene; V was cut back by 3 bases and J by 9 bases. The CDR3 consists of 16 residues. General study results and limits: Since sequencing was performed on cDNA, cells with high TCR expression could be over-represented. The study found moderately but significantly shorter TCRB CDR3s in all four CD4+ subsets of Type 1 diabetes patients.

The origin of this receptor is a man younger than 30 with type 1 diabetes. Material for sequencing was central memory CD4+ T cells from blood. This sequence joins TRBV13 and TRBJ1-6; 7 bases are shared with TRBD1. The CDR3 DNA reads as TGTGCCAGCAGCTTCGTAGGGACAGTGAAGTTTTCACCCCTCCACTTT. Residues: CASSFVGTVKFSPLHF.